This T cell receptor beta chain was captured in a study of blood T cell repertoires in COVID-19. Across the study: Material from acute and convalescent COVID-19 was sourced from the United States, Italy and Spain. Sample material is recorded as cDNA or gDNA derived from T cells, B-cell-depleted T cells, or PBMCs.

The CDR3 is 17 amino acids. Trimming stripped 3 bases from V and 0 bases from J, with 15 bases between. Germline CDR1 LNHDA, CDR2 SQIVND (reference sequence). The protocol was immunoSEQ multiplex PCR, while the TCRdb copy is restricted to in-frame clones and leaves out a portion. Of more than 200,000 clones in the sample, roughly 84% are singletons; the top ten hold 27%. This clone came up once. The sequencing input was peripheral blood. This clonotype was obtained from a man in his forties with acute or convalescent COVID-19. The chain joins TRBV19 to TRBJ1-5; no reliable D call. The CDR3 spells CASSIGRVGSSNQPQHF. CDR3 DNA: TGTGCCAGTAGTATCGGGAGGGTTGGAAGTAGCAATCAGCCCCAGCATTTT.